Following are 10 T cell receptor beta chains from one sample sequenced in a study of T cells expressing NK-cell markers. Following a re-call of the 5' RACE reads, TCRdb has one entry per CDR3 protein and lacks DNA. The sample data list over 200,000 distinct CDR3 sequences. Sequenced: blood T cells: a sorted CD56 or NKG2C T cell subset, CD4+ or CD8+ T cells, or bulk PBMC T cells (not recorded which). The receptors were gathered from a man younger than 35 in good health.

The chain uses TRBV4-3 and TRBJ2-1. The germline V gene has CDR1 LGHNA and CDR2 YSLEER. The CDR3 length is 13 residues. The CDR3 loop is CASSQDIYNEQFF.

The chain couples TRBV7-8 to TRBJ2-7; TCRdb outputs TRBD2, but without DNA this stays unchecked. CDR3 length equals 21 residues. Germline lookup yields CDR1 SGHVS and CDR2 FQNEAQ. The chain's CDR3 is CASSPSLGLLAGGPINYEQYF. Full variable domain (outside the CDR3, taken from reference TRBV7-8 and TRBJ2-7): GAGVSQSPRYKVAKRGQDVALRCDPISGHVSLFWYQQALGQGPEFLTYFQNEAQLDKSGLPSDRFFAERPEGSVSTLKIQRTQQEDSAVYLCASSPSLGLLAGGPINYEQYFGPGTRLTVT.

The chain recombines TRBV7-2 with TRBJ2-3; TCRdb selects TRBD2, and the lack of DNA leaves this call unchecked. The CDR3 length is 16 residues. Germline V gene data show CDR1 as SGHTA and CDR2 as FQGNSA. CDR3: CASSLAVTGGPSPQYF.

This chain links TRBV19 with TRBJ2-5; the D call from TCRdb, TRBD1, cannot be confirmed without DNA. Germline V lookup: CDR1 LNHDA, CDR2 SQIVND (reference sequence). CDR3 length: 14 residues. The CDR3 loop is CASRRTGGAETQYF.

The CDR3 loop reads CASSFYRGLGTDTQYF. This rearrangement joins TRBV7-2 to TRBJ2-3; as DNA is missing, the TRBD1 call by TCRdb cannot be tested. Germline V CDR1 and CDR2: SGHTA, FQGNSA. The CDR3 contains 16 residues.

This chain uses TRBV12-3 or TRBV12-4 with TRBJ2-5; TCRdb reports TRBD2, a call that lacks DNA to check it against. This CDR3 is built from 15 residues. This CDR3 is CASTLGGLNQETQYF.

The V call is TRBV4-1, the J call TRBJ2-1; TCRdb indicates TRBD2, and absent DNA this call remains unverified. Germline assignment: CDR1 MGHRA and CDR2 YSYEKL. The CDR3 has 15 residues. CDR3 in amino acids: CASSQVAGGPHEQFF.

The chain is built from TRBV5-8 and TRBJ2-3; TCRdb's assignment of TRBD1 cannot be checked, as there is no DNA. The CDR3 has 15 amino acids. Germline assignment: CDR1 SGHTS and CDR2 YDEGEE. The CDR3 spells CASNSGTTNTDTQYF. The full variable domain, its missing parts supplied by reference TRBV5-8 and TRBJ2-3, is EAGVTQSPTHLIKTRGQQATLRCSPISGHTSVYWYQQALGLGLQFLLWYDEGEERNRGNFPPRFSGRQFPNYSSELNVNALELEDSALYLCASNSGTTNTDTQYFGPGTRLTVL.

The gene calls are TRBV20-1 and TRBJ2-1; TCRdb reports TRBD2, a call that lacks DNA to check it against. Germline CDR1 reads DFQATT; CDR2 reads SNEGSKA (reference sequence). The CDR3 has 14 amino acids. The CDR3 reads CSVIAGGTYNEQFF.

CDR3 in amino acids: CASSLGTARAEAFF. This chain links TRBV7-9 with TRBJ1-1. The V gene's germline CDR1 is SEHNR and CDR2 FQNEAQ (reference sequence). The length of the CDR3 is 14 residues.